The 32 T cell receptor beta chains in this list originate from one sample, sequenced in a study of shared clonotypes between healthy human individuals. Sequenced by immunoSEQ multiplex PCR; TCRdb stores in-frame clones only, minus some. There are 800,000 to 950,000 clones in the sample; 90% to 98% occur only once, and around 0.21% lies in the top ten. Naive CD8 cells were CD45RO-negative, positively selected for CCR7, excluding terminally differentiated effector memory CD45RA+ cells. The sequenced sample was naive CD8+ T cells sorted from blood. Receptor source: a man aged 25-45 years in good health.

The chain joins TRBV19 to TRBJ2-2; D call uncertain. Trimming took 5 bases from V and 5 from J, leaving 3 bases between them. The CDR3 is made up of 11 amino acids. Germline CDR1 LNHDA, CDR2 SQIVND (reference sequence). The CDR3 protein is CASSSTGELFF. In DNA form, the CDR3 reads TGTGCCAGTAGTTCGACCGGGGAGCTGTTTTTT.

The rearrangement joins TRBV7-2 to TRBJ1-1; 7 nucleotides align to TRBD1. CDR1 SGHTA and CDR2 FQGNSA come from the germline V gene. V gave up 3 bases and J gave up 9 bases; unmatched junction bases: 7. The CDR3 has 13 amino acids. The CDR3 loop reads CASSFTGTVKAFF. The CDR3 DNA follows: TGTGCCAGCAGCTTTACCGGGACAGTGAAAGCTTTCTTT. Together with reference TRBV7-2 and TRBJ1-1, the CDR3 gives the full variable domain: GAGVSQSPSNKVTEKGKDVELRCDPISGHTALYWYRQSLGQGLEFLIYFQGNSAPDKSGLPSDRFSAERTGGSVSTLTIQRTQQEDSAVYLCASSFTGTVKAFFGQGTRLTVV.

The J gene is TRBJ2-2, the V gene TRBV2, with D possibly being TRBD2 (6 bases). V lost 2 bases and J lost 6, with 10 bases in between. CDR1 is SNHLY and CDR2 is FYNNEI in the germline V gene. The length of the CDR3 is 14 residues. The CDR3 reads CASSERPGAGELFF. The DNA of the CDR3 is TGTGCCAGCAGTGAACGACCGGGGGCCGGGGAGCTGTTTTTT.

This chain uses TRBV5-1 with TRBJ1-2, with TRBD1 matching over 8 bases. This CDR3 has 13 residues. The ends lost 4 bases at V and 6 bases at J; junction bases unmatched: 5. CDR1 and CDR2 from the germline V gene are SGHRS and YFSETQ. CDR3 in DNA: TGCGCCAGCAGCGTGACAGGGGCCGATGGCTACACCTTC. This codes for CASSVTGADGYTF.

The chain recombines TRBV29-1 with TRBJ2-7; 9 bases line up with TRBD1. This CDR3 region has 15 residues. Germline assignment: CDR1 SQVTM and CDR2 ANQGSEA. The ends lost 5 bases at V and 1 base at J; junction bases unmatched: 9. In nucleotides, the CDR3 is TGCAGCGTTTTGGGCGGGACAGGGAATTCCTACGAGCAGTACTTC. Translating gives CSVLGGTGNSYEQYF.

This chain connects TRBV15 to TRBJ2-3; 8 bases fit TRBD2. The V gene end was trimmed by 9 bases and the J gene end by 1 base; junction bases not matched to a gene: 6. The CDR3 covers 14 residues. CDR1 LNHNV and CDR2 YYDKDF come from the germline V gene (reference sequence). The CDR3 loop reads CATGAGDGTDTQYF. CDR3 DNA sequence: TGTGCCACGGGAGCGGGAGATGGCACAGATACGCAGTATTTT.

This clone was seen only once. The J gene is TRBJ2-7, the V gene TRBV2; no clear D gene. The CDR3 sequence is 11 residues long. Deletions cut 10 bases from V and 7 bases from J, with 14 bases between. In germline, CDR1 is SNHLY, CDR2 FYNNEI. The CDR3 coding sequence is TGTGCCACCAGGTGGGGAAGAGAGCAGTACTTC. Protein sequence: CATRWGREQYF.

The chain carries TRBV27 and TRBJ2-2; weak D call: TRBD2 (5 bases). CDR3 length equals 11 residues. Germline values: CDR1 MNHEY, CDR2 SMNVEV (reference sequence). V lost 6 bases, J lost 8 bases, and 7 bases lay in between. DNA of the CDR3: TGTGCCAGCAGCCGGGGAGGGGAGCTGTTTTTT. It yields the protein CASSRGGELFF.

CDR3 DNA sequence: TGTGCCAGCAGCTTAGTGGGACTAGCGGGAGAGTTTCAAGAGACCCAGTACTTC. It codes for CASSLVGLAGEFQETQYF. The V call is TRBV11-2, the J call TRBJ2-5; TRBD2 matches 14 bases. The CDR3 length is 18 residues. Germline V lookup: CDR1 SGHAT, CDR2 FQNNGV. The V segment lost 1 base and the J segment 2 bases; nucleotides outside the gene matches: 6.

The chain links TRBV9 to TRBJ2-2; D may match TRBD1 or TRBD2 (5 bases each). The V gene's germline CDR1 is SGDLS and CDR2 YYNGEE. CDR3 length equals 17 residues. V was clipped by 2 bases and J by 2 bases, with 16 bases between them. The CDR3 here is CASSVSGTQPNTGELFF. CDR3 in DNA: TGTGCCAGCAGCGTGTCGGGGACCCAACCTAACACCGGGGAGCTGTTTTTT.

The V and J genes are TRBV2 and TRBJ2-5; a possible D gene is TRBD2 (5 bases). The V end was cut by 8 bases, the J end by 5 bases, with 21 bases between. Germline loops: CDR1 SNHLY, CDR2 FYNNEI. The CDR3 is 15 residues long. Here the CDR3 DNA reads TGTGCCAGCGCTCCAGAGCCAGTTTTAGCGGAGACCCAGTACTTC. Translation: CASAPEPVLAETQYF.

The J gene is TRBJ2-5, the V gene TRBV6-5; the match to TRBD1 covers 7 bases. The CDR3 is made up of 14 amino acids. With 2 bases clipped from V and 5 bases from J, the junction kept 5 bases outside the gene matches. Germline loops: CDR1 MNHEY, CDR2 SVGAGI. As DNA, the CDR3 is TGTGCCAGCAGTTACCGACAGGGTGAGGAGACCCAGTACTTC. Protein product: CASSYRQGEETQYF.

The chain employs TRBV27 and TRBJ2-1; 8 bases align to TRBD2. The J segment lost 5 bases and the V segment lost 3 bases, leaving 6 bases of the junction unmatched. The CDR3 runs 15 residues. CDR1 and CDR2 (germline): MNHEY, SMNVEV (reference sequence). CDR3 sequence reads: CASSLQREPNNEQFF. The CDR3 bases are TGTGCCAGCAGTTTGCAGCGGGAGCCCAACAATGAGCAGTTCTTC.

The V and J genes are TRBV7-2 and TRBJ2-1; TRBD2 aligns across 12 bases. CDR3 length equals 17 residues. From germline, CDR1 is SGHTA and CDR2 FQGNSA. V lost 1 base and J lost 2; bases outside the gene matches: 3. The CDR3 DNA reads TGTGCCAGCAGCTTAGAGGCTAGCGGGAGGGCCTACAATGAGCAGTTCTTC. Translation gives CASSLEASGRAYNEQFF.

The chain carries TRBV15 and TRBJ2-3; 8 nucleotides match TRBD2. With V trimmed by 5 bases and J by 0 bases, 4 bases remained unmatched. This CDR3 comprises 15 residues. The V gene's germline CDR1 is LNHNV and CDR2 YYDKDF (reference sequence). CDR3 DNA sequence: TGTGCCACCAGCGGTATAGCGGGGAGCACAGATACGCAGTATTTT. Translating gives CATSGIAGSTDTQYF.

This rearrangement joins TRBV7-9 to TRBJ1-5, with D maybe TRBD1 (5 bases). This CDR3 has 16 residues. Per the germline V gene, CDR1 is SEHNR and CDR2 is FQNEAQ (reference sequence). The V gene lost 1 base and the J gene lost 3 bases, with 13 bases spanning the gap. CDR3 bases: TGTGCCAGCAGCTTAGTTACAGGAGGAAACAATCAGCCCCAGCATTTT. Encoded protein: CASSLVTGGNNQPQHF.

The chain carries TRBV9 and TRBJ2-7, with 9 bases that match TRBD1. This CDR3 has 15 amino acids. Per the germline V gene, CDR1 is SGDLS and CDR2 is YYNGEE. V was clipped by 3 bases and J by 4 bases; unmatched bases: 8. The CDR3: CASSAGQGGIYEQYF. The CDR3 DNA reads TGTGCCAGCAGCGCGGGACAGGGAGGAATATACGAGCAGTACTTC.

The chain carries TRBV5-5 and TRBJ2-1; 11 nucleotides match TRBD1. The CDR3 length is 16 residues. The germline CDR1 and CDR2 sequences are SGHKS and YYEKEE (reference sequence). V lost 3 bases and J lost 9; bases outside the gene matches: 11. The CDR3: CASSSTRDRGFIEQFF. For the CDR3, the DNA is TGTGCCAGCAGCTCCACCCGGGACAGGGGGTTCATTGAGCAGTTCTTC.

V and J are TRBV6-5 and TRBJ2-3, with D maybe TRBD1 (6 bases). With 0 bases removed from V and 5 bases from J, the gap between germline ends came to 9 bases. The CDR3 spans 14 residues. Looked up from germline, CDR1 is MNHEY and CDR2 is SVGAGI. The CDR3 here is CASSYSGRGDTQYF. DNA for the CDR3: TGTGCCAGCAGTTACTCAGGCAGGGGAGATACGCAGTATTTT.

This clone was detected only once. The chain recombines TRBV4-3 with TRBJ1-3; a weak D match, TRBD1 (5 bases). This CDR3 contains 16 residues. Deletions cut 0 bases from V and 2 bases from J, with 11 bases between. The germline CDR1 and CDR2 sequences are LGHNA and YSLEER. CDR3 sequence (DNA): TGCGCCAGCAGCCAAGACAGACAGATGACTGGAAACACCATATATTTT. It specifies CASSQDRQMTGNTIYF.

The chain employs TRBV29-1 and TRBJ2-6; no reliable D call. CDR1 is SQVTM and CDR2 is ANQGSEA in the germline V gene. V shed 5 bases and J shed 4 bases, with 9 bases lying between them. The length of the CDR3 is 13 residues. The CDR3 reads CSVLTLGANVLTF. The CDR3 nucleotides are TGCAGCGTTTTGACCCTCGGGGCCAACGTCCTGACTTTC.

The chain joins TRBV7-8 to TRBJ2-4; D not resolved. CDR1 is SGHVS, CDR2 FQNEAQ, per germline. This CDR3 is 14 amino acids long. V lost 3 bases, J lost 4 bases, and 10 bases lay in between. CDR3 in DNA: TGTGCCAGCAGCTTTGGGCCCCAGAAAAACATTCAGTACTTC. It yields the protein CASSFGPQKNIQYF. Supplemented by reference TRBV7-8 and TRBJ2-4, the full variable domain reads GAGVSQSPRYKVAKRGQDVALRCDPISGHVSLFWYQQALGQGPEFLTYFQNEAQLDKSGLPSDRFFAERPEGSVSTLKIQRTQQEDSAVYLCASSFGPQKNIQYFGAGTRLSVL.

The chain has TRBV12-5 and TRBJ1-2; 8 bases agree with TRBD1. Germline CDR1 reads LGHNT; CDR2 reads FRNRAP. The CDR3 contains 13 residues. Losses at the gene ends were 2 bases for V and 7 bases for J; bases not matched to a gene: 3. The CDR3 region is CASGLNRGGGYTF. CDR3 in DNA: TGTGCTAGTGGTTTGAACAGGGGGGGTGGCTACACCTTC.

This rearrangement joins TRBV15 to TRBJ1-4; tentative D call: TRBD1 (5 bases). This CDR3 is 15 amino acids long. Trimming took off 0 bases at V and 4 bases at J, with 9 bases between the two ends. Germline CDR1 LNHNV, CDR2 YYDKDF (reference sequence). CDR3 region: CATSRETAYNEKLFF. DNA of the CDR3: TGTGCCACCAGCAGAGAGACAGCGTATAATGAAAAACTGTTTTTT.

This chain links TRBV19 with TRBJ2-1; TRBD2 might be the D (5 bases). This CDR3 region has 17 residues. Germline CDR1 reads LNHDA; CDR2 reads SQIVND (reference sequence). The ends were cut back, 3 bases at V and 0 bases at J, with 15 bases in the middle. CDR3: CASSIGGLLSSYNEQFF. The CDR3 DNA reads TGTGCCAGTAGTATCGGCGGGTTACTAAGCTCCTACAATGAGCAGTTCTTC. Looking up the rest from reference TRBV19 and TRBJ2-1 gives the full variable domain: DGGITQSPKYLFRKEGQNVTLSCEQNLNHDAMYWYRQDPGQGLRLIYYSQIVNDFQKGDIAEGYSVSREKKESFPLTVTSAQKNPTAFYLCASSIGGLLSSYNEQFFGPGTRLTVL.

This chain joins TRBV11-2 and TRBJ2-7; D may be TRBD2 (6 bases). The germline V gene has CDR1 SGHAT and CDR2 FQNNGV. Trimming pared 7 bases from V and 0 bases from J, leaving 16 bases between. The CDR3 runs 15 residues. CDR3 coding DNA: TGTGCCAGCACCATGGAGGGGAGTAGCTCCTACGAGCAGTACTTC. It yields the protein CASTMEGSSSYEQYF.

The genes are TRBV9 and TRBJ2-1; maybe TRBD2 (5 bases). Per the germline V gene, CDR1 is SGDLS and CDR2 is YYNGEE. Trimming cost V 1 base and J 2 bases, with 10 bases left between them. This CDR3 is 15 amino acids long. CDR3 DNA sequence: TGTGCCAGCAGCGTATATCCCGGGACCTACAATGAGCAGTTCTTC. Translated: CASSVYPGTYNEQFF.

The rearrangement uses TRBV6-1 and TRBJ2-1, with TRBD2 matching 9 bases. The CDR3 totals 17 residues. After removal of 3 bases from V and 2 bases from J, the junction contained 8 bases not matched to a gene. Germline values: CDR1 MNHNS, CDR2 SASEGT. The CDR3 DNA is TGTGCCAGCAGTGATGTGGTGGCGGGAGGGGCCTACAATGAGCAGTTCTTC. This gives the protein CASSDVVAGGAYNEQFF.

The CDR3: CASSLSPWGDSGYEQYF. The CDR3 DNA follows: TGTGCCAGCAGTTTATCCCCTTGGGGGGACTCGGGTTACGAGCAGTACTTC. The chain links TRBV27 to TRBJ2-7; maybe TRBD2 (6 bases). V dropped 0 bases and J dropped 4 bases, with 19 bases sitting between them. The CDR3 contains 17 residues. Germline-derived CDR1 and CDR2 are MNHEY and SMNVEV (reference sequence).

The chain carries TRBV7-9 and TRBJ2-1, with D tentatively TRBD2 (5 bases). Germline CDR1 is SEHNR and CDR2 is FQNEAQ (reference sequence). This CDR3 has 14 residues. The V gene lost 6 bases and the J gene lost 8 bases, with 17 bases spanning the gap. The CDR3 DNA sequence: TGTGCCAGCAGGCAGGCGGGTCCTCTGGATGAGCAGTTCTTC. Protein: CASRQAGPLDEQFF.

This chain joins TRBV5-6 and TRBJ2-7; maybe TRBD1 (6 bases). Germline-derived CDR1 and CDR2 are SGHDT and YYEEEE. The CDR3 runs 14 residues. Trimming took off 0 bases at V and 5 bases at J, with 12 bases between the two ends. CDR3 bases: TGTGCCAGCAGCTTGGGCCCAGGGGCCCACGAGCAGTACTTC. Translation gives CASSLGPGAHEQYF. Drawing the rest from reference TRBV5-6 and TRBJ2-7, the complete variable domain is DAGVTQSPTHLIKTRGQQVTLRCSPKSGHDTVSWYQQALGQGPQFIFQYYEEEERQRGNFPDRFSGHQFPNYSSELNVNALLLGDSALYLCASSLGPGAHEQYFGPGTRLTVT.

The count of this clone is one. The CDR3 DNA is TGTGCCAGCGGACCGGGATGGGGCAATGAGCAGTTCTTC. This codes for CASGPGWGNEQFF. The chain uses TRBV11-2 and TRBJ2-1; TRBD2 might be the D (5 bases). Germline CDR1 and CDR2: SGHAT and FQNNGV. V lost 8 bases and J 6 bases, leaving 14 bases between the germline ends. The CDR3 is 13 residues long.